This T cell receptor beta chain comes out of a study of sequential checkpoint blockade in melanoma. Overall study: First-line arms were nivolumab then ipilimumab, or the reverse, randomized 1:1. Both treatment sequences were followed by maintenance nivolumab.

Sequencing used immunoSEQ multiplex PCR; TCRdb keeps in-frame clones, though not all of them. The sample holds about 20,000 clones, around four fifths seen once. Per the germline V gene, CDR1 is SGDLS and CDR2 is YYNGEE. The CDR3 contains 15 residues. V shed 0 bases and J 6 bases; nucleotides not matched to a gene: 5. As to treatment: randomized to nivolumab then ipilimumab (arm A) or the reverse (arm B). Patients had received no earlier DNA-damaging chemotherapy. Sorted cells were live CD3+CD8+, lacking CD19 and CD56, from PBMCs. The chain uses TRBV9 and TRBJ1-1; 10 nucleotides match TRBD1. This TCR derives from a human donor with melanoma. Sequenced material: CD8+ T cells sorted from blood (inferred from file names), taken from a patient given nivolumab and ipilimumab in sequence. CDR3 nucleotide sequence: TGTGCCAGCAGCGTAGGTAGGACAGGGGGGCCTGAAGCTTTCTTT. It translates to CASSVGRTGGPEAFF.